The 17 T cell receptor beta chains reported below all come from one sample, sequenced in a study of cytomegalovirus exposure and HLA in healthy donors. Only in-frame clones appear in the TCRdb table, and some are missing; sequencing was by immunoSEQ multiplex PCR. The data contain about 64,000 clones, 80% to 90% of them seen just once; the ten biggest clones take up approximately 1.5%. Input material: PBMCs. The receptors were sampled from a woman aged 18 to 35 in good health and CMV-seronegative.

The rearrangement joins TRBV2 to TRBJ1-1; weak D call: TRBD1 (5 bases). The V gene's germline CDR1 is SNHLY and CDR2 FYNNEI. Trimming took off 2 bases at V and 5 bases at J, with 15 bases between the two ends. This CDR3 contains 15 residues. The CDR3 protein is CASSEISRAGTEAFF. CDR3 bases: TGTGCCAGCAGTGAAATTAGCAGGGCCGGAACTGAAGCTTTCTTT. Combining the CDR3 with reference TRBV2 and TRBJ1-1 gives the whole variable domain EPEVTQTPSHQVTQMGQEVILRCVPISNHLYFYWYRQILGQKVEFLVSFYNNEISEKSEIFDDQFSVERPDGSNFTLKIRSTKLEDSAMYFCASSEISRAGTEAFFGQGTRLTVV.

The chain joins TRBV4-2 to TRBJ2-3; perhaps TRBD2 as D (5 bases). The CDR3 runs to 13 residues. V gave up 5 bases and J gave up 5 bases, with 11 bases separating them. In germline, CDR1 is LGHNA, CDR2 YNFKEQ. The CDR3 reads CASSLEALDTQYF. In nucleotides, the CDR3 is TGTGCCAGCAGCTTGGAGGCCCTAGATACGCAGTATTTT.

The chain is built from TRBV11-2 and TRBJ2-3; 10 positions match TRBD2. This CDR3 is 15 amino acids long. The V and J ends lost 7 bases and 7 bases, in that order; junction bases with no gene match: 11. Germline CDR1 and CDR2: SGHAT and FQNNGV. The CDR3 region has the DNA TGTGCCAGCACCCAAGCGGGGGGGCCGCGTTATACGCAGTATTTT. Protein: CASTQAGGPRYTQYF. Complete variable domain (other parts from reference TRBV11-2 and TRBJ2-3): EAGVAQSPRYKIIEKRQSVAFWCNPISGHATLYWYQQILGQGPKLLIQFQNNGVVDDSQLPKDRFSAERLKGVDSTLKIQPAKLEDSAVYLCASTQAGGPRYTQYFGPGTRLTVL.

The V gene is TRBV7-3, the J gene TRBJ2-3; 8 bases fit TRBD2. This CDR3 is 16 amino acids long. The V gene end was trimmed by 2 bases and the J gene end by 1 base; junction bases not matched to a gene: 5. Germline values: CDR1 SGHTA, CDR2 FQGTGA. The chain's CDR3 is CASSLVGSGGTDTQYF. The CDR3 region has the DNA TGTGCCAGCAGCTTAGTCGGTAGCGGGGGCACAGATACGCAGTATTTT.

This clone was recorded once. The V and J genes are TRBV7-2 and TRBJ2-1; 14 bases agree with TRBD2. The germline V gene has CDR1 SGHTA and CDR2 FQGNSA. CDR3 length: 19 residues. Unmatched junction bases numbered 8, after V lost 3 bases and J lost 1 base. CDR3 protein: CASSFLTSGRALSYNEQFF. DNA of the CDR3: TGTGCCAGCAGCTTCCTGACTAGCGGGAGGGCCTTATCCTACAATGAGCAGTTCTTC.

The CDR3 is CAWKQGPNTGELFF. The CDR3 coding sequence is TGTGCCTGGAAACAGGGGCCGAACACCGGGGAGCTGTTTTTT. This chain links TRBV30 with TRBJ2-2; 7 bases are shared with TRBD1. V lost 4 bases and J lost 0; bases outside the gene matches: 2. The germline gives CDR1 GTSNPN, CDR2 SVGIG (reference sequence). This CDR3 has 14 residues.

This chain joins TRBV2 and TRBJ2-3, with 7 bases aligning to TRBD1. Germline lookup yields CDR1 SNHLY and CDR2 FYNNEI. V lost 6 bases, J lost 5 bases, and 8 bases stayed unmatched. The CDR3 covers 14 residues. This CDR3 reads CASRLDRNLDTQYF. The CDR3 coding sequence is TGTGCCAGCAGATTGGACAGGAACCTAGATACGCAGTATTTT.

The chain carries TRBV5-4 and TRBJ2-5; D might be TRBD2 (6 bases). CDR3 length: 13 amino acids. Per germline, CDR1 SGHNT and CDR2 YYREEE (reference sequence). The V end lost 4 bases, the J end lost 4 bases, and 11 bases lay between the germline ends. The chain's CDR3 is CASSREPRETQYF. Written as DNA, the CDR3 is TGTGCCAGCAGCCGGGAGCCGCGAGAGACCCAGTACTTC. The whole variable domain, remainder taken from reference TRBV5-4 and TRBJ2-5, is ETGVTQSPTHLIKTRGQQVTLRCSSQSGHNTVSWYQQALGQGPQFIFQYYREEENGRGNFPPRFSGLQFPNYSSELNVNALELDDSALYLCASSREPRETQYFGPGTRLLVL.

The chain recombines TRBV19 with TRBJ2-5; 9 bases are shared with TRBD2. J gave up 5 bases and V 1 base, and 5 bases lay outside the gene matches. The germline gives CDR1 LNHDA, CDR2 SQIVND (reference sequence). This CDR3 region has 15 residues. CDR3 in DNA: TGTGCCAGTAGTATAGCGGCGGGAGGGAGGGAGACCCAGTACTTC. It translates to CASSIAAGGRETQYF. The full variable domain, its missing parts supplied by reference TRBV19 and TRBJ2-5, is DGGITQSPKYLFRKEGQNVTLSCEQNLNHDAMYWYRQDPGQGLRLIYYSQIVNDFQKGDIAEGYSVSREKKESFPLTVTSAQKNPTAFYLCASSIAAGGRETQYFGPGTRLLVL.

This CDR3 is CASSLAPSGAYEQYF. The CDR3 region has the DNA TGTGCCAGCAGCTTAGCTCCTAGCGGGGCCTACGAGCAGTACTTC. The chain combines TRBV11-2 with TRBJ2-7, with 9 positions matching TRBD2. This CDR3 is built from 15 residues. The V and J ends lost 1 base and 2 bases, in that order; junction bases with no gene match: 3. CDR1 and CDR2 from the germline V gene are SGHAT and FQNNGV.

V and J are TRBV7-3 and TRBJ1-5; TRBD1 might be the D (6 bases). This CDR3 has 14 residues. Germline V gene data show CDR1 as SGHTA and CDR2 as FQGTGA. Trimming pared 6 bases from V and 3 bases from J, leaving 12 bases between. CDR3 DNA sequence: TGTGCCAGCAGGAAAGGACAGAACAATCAGCCCCAGCATTTT. Translation: CASRKGQNNQPQHF.

The rearrangement uses TRBV4-1 and TRBJ2-1, with D possibly being TRBD2 (7 bases). V was pared by 1 base and J by 4 bases, with 17 bases between. The CDR3 is made up of 17 amino acids. Germline lookup yields CDR1 MGHRA and CDR2 YSYEKL. The CDR3 DNA is TGCGCCAGCAGCCAAGGCGGGGGCGGGAGCAAGTACAATGAGCAGTTCTTC. It specifies CASSQGGGGSKYNEQFF.

The V call is TRBV30, the J call TRBJ1-2; possibly TRBD1 for D (6 bases). With 2 bases removed from V and 7 bases from J, the gap between germline ends came to 20 bases. Germline-derived CDR1 and CDR2 are GTSNPN and SVGIG (reference sequence). This CDR3 is 15 amino acids long. CDR3 bases: TGTGCCTGGAGTCCGGGACATCAGGGCGTTAGTGGCTACACCTTC. This translates into CAWSPGHQGVSGYTF. The full variable domain, completed using reference TRBV30 and TRBJ1-2, is SQTIHQWPATLVQPVGSPLSLECTVEGTSNPNLYWYRQAAGRGLQLLFYSVGIGQISSEVPQNLSASRPQDRQFILSSKKLLLSDSGFYLCAWSPGHQGVSGYTFGSGTRLTVV.

The V and J genes are TRBV2 and TRBJ1-2, with D unclear. This CDR3 comprises 11 residues. CDR1 is SNHLY and CDR2 is FYNNEI in the germline V gene. Deletions cut 4 bases from V and 7 bases from J, with 7 bases between. The CDR3 region has the DNA TGTGCCAGCAGTGTTAGCTCTGGCTACACCTTC. Translated: CASSVSSGYTF.

The V and J genes are TRBV9 and TRBJ2-1; 8 positions agree with TRBD1. CDR1 is SGDLS and CDR2 is YYNGEE in the germline V gene. The CDR3 contains 14 residues. V lost 0 bases to trimming and J lost 4 bases; unmatched junction nucleotides: 0. The CDR3, as DNA: TGTGCCAGCAGCGTAGGGGACAGGTACAATGAGCAGTTCTTC. It yields the protein CASSVGDRYNEQFF.

V and J are TRBV12-5 and TRBJ1-3; possibly TRBD1 for D (6 bases). CDR3 size: 17 residues. With 1 base removed from V and 0 bases from J, the gap between germline ends came to 13 bases. Germline V gene data show CDR1 as LGHNT and CDR2 as FRNRAP. CDR3: CASGLALGGASGNTIYF. Here the CDR3 DNA reads TGTGCTAGTGGTTTGGCCCTGGGGGGGGCCTCTGGAAACACCATATATTTT.

This chain connects TRBV7-3 to TRBJ1-2; 8 bases are shared with TRBD1. With V trimmed by 5 bases and J by 8 bases, 10 bases remained unmatched. In germline, CDR1 is SGHTA, CDR2 FQGTGA. This CDR3 has 14 amino acids. Here the CDR3 reads CASSMDRASGGYTF. CDR3 sequence (DNA): TGTGCCAGCAGCATGGACAGGGCGTCCGGCGGCTACACCTTC.